A single sample is the source of the 20 T cell receptor beta chains below, sequenced in a study of T cells after yellow fever vaccination (dated by TCRdb to between 2018 and 2021). What the treatment or condition label conveys for this sample: live attenuated yellow fever vaccine strain. The library was produced with 5' RACE. The instrument given in TCRdb is Illumina HiSeq 2500. In TCRdb, the public reads were trimmed at Q25 with fastp and aligned with MiXCR, with productive beta chains retained. CDR3 protein duplicates are merged, each entry listing the most common genes and DNA. The sample profile shows about 550,000 distinct CDR3 sequences; 15% to 20% of them were found once. The ten biggest clones cover roughly an eighth of the sample. The sequencing used PBMCs, collected 15 days after the yellow fever booster vaccination. Source of these receptors: a man aged 25-40 years who received the YFV17D yellow fever vaccine.

The sample holds a few counts of this clonotype. This sequence joins TRBV29-1 and TRBJ2-7; 8 bases are shared with TRBD2. Per the germline V gene, CDR1 is SQVTM and CDR2 is ANQGSEA. J lost 0 bases, V lost 6 bases, and 7 bases had no gene match. This CDR3 spans 14 amino acids. CDR3 sequence reads: CSVGTRTNSYEQYF. The CDR3 bases are TGCAGCGTCGGGACTAGGACGAACTCCTACGAGCAGTACTTC.

In this sample, this clonotype turned up a few times. The chain is built from TRBV12-3 or TRBV12-4 and TRBJ2-5, with 9 bases identical to TRBD1. The CDR3 covers 13 residues. J gave up 4 bases and V 7 bases, and 4 bases lay outside the gene matches. The CDR3 loop reads CASNRGPGETQYF. Here the CDR3 DNA reads TGTGCCAGCAACAGGGGGCCGGGAGAGACCCAGTACTTC.

This clonotype showed up just a few times. The chain recombines TRBV2 with TRBJ2-1; TRBD2 aligns across 8 bases. V dropped 4 bases and J dropped 9; count of bases not matched to a gene: 2. There are 12 residues in the CDR3. Germline V gene sequence: CDR1 SNHLY, CDR2 FYNNEI. CDR3 loop: CASSAAGGEQFF. In DNA form, the CDR3 reads TGTGCCAGCAGTGCGGCGGGAGGTGAGCAGTTCTTC.

The chain recombines TRBV6-1 with TRBJ1-5, with D maybe TRBD1 (5 bases). Germline CDR1 reads MNHNS; CDR2 reads SASEGT. This CDR3 is 15 amino acids long. V lost 6 bases and J lost 1, with 13 bases in between. CDR3 bases: TGTGCCAGCAGAAGGACCAGGGAGAGCAATCAGCCCCAGCATTTT. It yields the protein CASRRTRESNQPQHF.

This rearrangement joins TRBV5-1 to TRBJ2-5, with D unresolved. CDR1 is SGHRS, CDR2 YFSETQ, per germline. The CDR3 extends over 14 amino acids. The V gene lost 0 bases and the J gene lost 3 bases, with 9 bases spanning the gap. CDR3 DNA sequence: TGCGCCAGCAGCTTGGGCCAGGCAAAAGAGACCCAGTACTTC. Its protein product is CASSLGQAKETQYF.

This clonotype was observed many times. The chain is built from TRBV12-3 or TRBV12-4 and TRBJ2-2, with TRBD2 identical over 7 bases. V shed 6 bases and J 3 bases; nucleotides not matched to a gene: 7. The length of the CDR3 is 15 residues. The CDR3 region is CASRGAGRDTGELFF. The CDR3 bases are TGTGCCAGCAGGGGAGCGGGAAGGGACACCGGGGAGCTGTTTTTT.

The rearrangement joins TRBV20-1 to TRBJ2-7, with D tentatively TRBD1 (5 bases). This CDR3 contains 14 residues. Between the trimmed V and J ends, which lost 6 bases and 0 bases, there was a span of 15 bases. Germline lookup yields CDR1 DFQATT and CDR2 SNEGSKA (reference sequence). The CDR3 region is CSAVRTSNSYEQYF. The CDR3 DNA follows: TGCAGTGCCGTCCGGACATCGAACTCCTACGAGCAGTACTTC.

The chain links TRBV10-3 to TRBJ2-3; D may be TRBD2 (6 bases). CDR1 is ENHRY and CDR2 is SYGVKD in the germline V gene. This CDR3 contains 15 residues. Trimming removed 4 bases at V and 1 base at J, with 12 bases between. CDR3 nucleotide sequence: TGTGCCATCAGTGGCTCTAGCGTCGGCACAGATACGCAGTATTTT. Translating it yields CAISGSSVGTDTQYF.

The chain couples TRBV5-4 to TRBJ2-5, with no clear D. This CDR3 region has 12 residues. V shed 3 bases and J shed 5 bases, with 8 bases lying between them. Germline V gene data show CDR1 as SGHNT and CDR2 as YYREEE (reference sequence). The CDR3 region is CASSSNAETQYF. Written as DNA, the CDR3 is TGTGCCAGCAGCTCGAATGCTGAGACCCAGTACTTC.

The chain employs TRBV6-1 and TRBJ1-5; unclear D gene. Trimming took 7 bases from V and 0 from J, leaving 10 bases between them. Germline V CDR1 and CDR2: MNHNS, SASEGT. The CDR3 loop spans 14 amino acids. The CDR3 spells CASTQTVSNQPQHF. DNA for the CDR3: TGTGCCAGCACCCAAACAGTTAGCAATCAGCCCCAGCATTTT.

The rearrangement uses TRBV5-1 and TRBJ2-7, with 9 bases matching TRBD2. Germline V lookup: CDR1 SGHRS, CDR2 YFSETQ. The CDR3 has 15 amino acids. V lost 0 bases and J lost 8; bases outside the gene matches: 9. This CDR3 is CASSLEPSGDRQQYF. CDR3 coding DNA: TGCGCCAGCAGCTTGGAACCTAGCGGGGATAGGCAGCAGTACTTC.

This clonotype turned up a few times. The chain combines TRBV10-2 with TRBJ2-7; D may match TRBD1 or TRBD2 (5 bases each). CDR3 length equals 14 residues. V lost 6 bases to trimming and J lost 2 bases, with 14 bases between them. Germline CDR1 is WSHSY and CDR2 is SAAADI. DNA of the CDR3: TGCGCCAGCAGCCCTCGGGGCGCCGCCTACGAGCAGTACTTC. The encoded protein is CASSPRGAAYEQYF.

This rearrangement joins TRBV4-1 to TRBJ2-7; 11 nucleotides align to TRBD1. CDR1 and CDR2 (germline): MGHRA, YSYEKL. V was clipped by 3 bases and J by 2 bases; unmatched bases: 3. The CDR3 sequence is 15 residues long. The DNA of the CDR3 is TGCGCCAGCAGCCATTCGGGACAGGGGGCCTACGAGCAGTACTTC. Residues: CASSHSGQGAYEQYF.

The chain recombines TRBV5-1 with TRBJ2-7; D gene unclear. The V and J ends lost 7 bases and 3 bases respectively, with 11 bases between them. This CDR3 has 12 amino acids. Germline V gene lookup returns CDR1 SGHRS and CDR2 YFSETQ. DNA for the CDR3: TGCGCCAGCGGAACGGACGGCTACGAGCAGTACTTC. This translates into CASGTDGYEQYF.

The chain links TRBV20-1 to TRBJ2-3, with TRBD2 identical over 7 bases. There are 16 residues in the CDR3. With V trimmed by 3 bases and J by 0 bases, 9 bases remained unmatched. Germline V CDR1 and CDR2: DFQATT, SNEGSKA (reference sequence). The CDR3 spells CSASSTPSGSTDTQYF. In DNA form, the CDR3 reads TGCAGTGCTAGTTCAACTCCTAGCGGAAGCACAGATACGCAGTATTTT.

In its sample, this clonotype was seen a few times. The rearrangement joins TRBV7-3 to TRBJ2-3, with 9 bases that match TRBD2. J gave up 3 bases and V 4 bases, and 8 bases lay outside the gene matches. CDR3 length: 16 residues. Germline-derived CDR1 and CDR2 are SGHTA and FQGTGA. CDR3 protein: CASSSRSGRGTDTQYF. The CDR3 DNA sequence: TGTGCCAGCAGCTCGCGTAGCGGGAGAGGTACAGATACGCAGTATTTT.

This rearrangement joins TRBV28 to TRBJ1-5, with 10 bases lining up with TRBD1. The J segment lost 9 bases and the V segment lost 2 bases, leaving 7 bases of the junction unmatched. Per the germline V gene, CDR1 is MDHEN and CDR2 is SYDVKM. The CDR3 length is 15 residues. The CDR3 loop reads CASSLGDRGHGPQHF. The CDR3 nucleotides are TGTGCCAGCAGTTTAGGGGACAGGGGACATGGGCCCCAGCATTTT. Supplemented by reference TRBV28 and TRBJ1-5, the full variable domain reads DVKVTQSSRYLVKRTGEKVFLECVQDMDHENMFWYRQDPGLGLRLIYFSYDVKMKEKGDIPEGYSVSREKKERFSLILESASTNQTSMYLCASSLGDRGHGPQHFGDGTRLSIL.

The CDR3 coding sequence is TGTGCCAGCAGAAATCCGGGACAGGGGGCCTATGGCTACACCTTC. This codes for CASRNPGQGAYGYTF. The genes are TRBV7-2 and TRBJ1-2, with 12 bases fitting TRBD1. Germline V gene data show CDR1 as SGHTA and CDR2 as FQGNSA. V shed 6 bases, J shed 4 bases, and the junction held 6 bases outside the gene matches. The CDR3 has 15 amino acids.

V gene TRBV7-2 combines with J gene TRBJ2-5; 11 bases fit TRBD2. After removal of 3 bases from V and 5 bases from J, the junction contained 11 bases not matched to a gene. This CDR3 has 17 amino acids. Germline V lookup: CDR1 SGHTA, CDR2 FQGNSA. The CDR3 reads CASSFLLAGVGSETQYF. CDR3 in DNA: TGTGCCAGCAGCTTCCTACTAGCGGGAGTAGGAAGTGAGACCCAGTACTTC.

The CDR3 is CASSFNGGHEQYF. CDR3 bases: TGTGCCAGCAGTTTTAACGGGGGACACGAGCAGTACTTC. The chain employs TRBV12-3 or TRBV12-4 and TRBJ2-7, with D tentatively TRBD2 (6 bases). Trimming cost V 3 bases and J 5 bases, with 11 bases left between them. CDR3 length: 13 residues.